These 20 T cell receptor beta chains originate from one sample sequenced in a study of cytomegalovirus exposure and HLA in healthy donors. Primers: 60 Vbeta forward and 13 Jbeta reverse. This table comes from immunoSEQ multiplex PCR, and its TCRdb copy is limited to in-frame clones, with some not included. This sample has over 110,000 clones, with about four fifths found just once. The sequencing sample was made of PBMCs. All receptors derive from a woman between 40 and 50 years old in good health and CMV-seropositive.

The chain has TRBV13 and TRBJ1-4; D is uncertain. Trimming shortened V by 0 bases and J by 8 bases, and 16 bases separated the two germline ends. Germline V gene lookup returns CDR1 PRHDT and CDR2 FYEKMQ (reference sequence). This CDR3 has 16 amino acids. The CDR3 is CASSLGVAGDHEKLFF. The CDR3 DNA is TGTGCCAGCAGCTTAGGCGTTGCGGGCGATCACGAAAAACTGTTTTTT. Full variable domain (missing parts from reference TRBV13 and TRBJ1-4): AAGVIQSPRHLIKEKRETATLKCYPIPRHDTVYWYQQGPGQDPQFLISFYEKMQSDKGSIPDRFSAQQFSDYHSELNMSSLELGDSALYFCASSLGVAGDHEKLFFGSGTQLSVL.

The V call is TRBV25-1, the J call TRBJ2-1, with 7 bases matching TRBD2. CDR1 and CDR2 from the germline V gene are MGHDK and SYGVNS. V dropped 8 bases and J dropped 0; count of bases not matched to a gene: 10. The CDR3 is made up of 16 amino acids. The CDR3 region is CASPPLAVSSYNEQFF. The DNA of the CDR3 is TGTGCCAGCCCCCCCCTAGCGGTGAGCTCCTACAATGAGCAGTTCTTC.

Comment on this clone: The identical CDR3 is also encoded by other nucleotide sequences in the sample. The chain employs TRBV29-1 and TRBJ2-5, with D tentatively TRBD2 (6 bases). CDR1 and CDR2 (germline): SQVTM, ANQGSEA. CDR3 length: 11 amino acids. Trimming cost V 7 bases and J 2 bases, with 8 bases left between them. The CDR3 region has the DNA TGCAGCGGACTAGAGCAAGAGACCCAGTACTTC. Translation: CSGLEQETQYF.

The chain's CDR3 is CASSQASGSDGEQFF. DNA for the CDR3: TGTGCCAGCAGCCAAGCTAGCGGGAGTGACGGTGAGCAGTTCTTC. J is TRBJ2-1 and V is TRBV4-2; 10 positions agree with TRBD2. Losses at the gene ends were 1 base for V and 9 bases for J; bases not matched to a gene: 6. Germline CDR1 is LGHNA and CDR2 is YNFKEQ. The CDR3 is 15 residues long.

The V and J genes are TRBV7-8 and TRBJ2-1, with 11 bases lining up with TRBD2. V trimming: 5 bases; J trimming: 1 base; junction bases outside the gene matches: 19. The germline CDR1 and CDR2 sequences are SGHVS and FQNEAQ. This CDR3 region has 21 residues. The chain's CDR3 is CASSLYSGRAAGYGSYNEQFF. The CDR3 nucleotides are TGTGCCAGCAGCCTATATAGCGGGAGGGCAGCAGGGTATGGGTCCTACAATGAGCAGTTCTTC.

The chain links TRBV7-9 to TRBJ2-1, with D perhaps matching TRBD2 (7 bases). Trimming stripped 5 bases from V and 7 bases from J, with 18 bases between. This CDR3 has 15 residues. CDR1 is SEHNR, CDR2 FQNEAQ, per germline (reference sequence). DNA of the CDR3: TGTGCCAGCAGCCGCGGGAGAGGGGGTGGGAATGAGCAGTTCTTC. Translation gives CASSRGRGGGNEQFF.

The rearrangement links TRBV18 to TRBJ1-3; TRBD1 might be the D (5 bases). V lost 3 bases and J 0 bases, leaving 12 bases between the germline ends. The CDR3 runs to 16 residues. Germline assignment: CDR1 KGHSH and CDR2 LQKENI. This chain's CDR3 is CASSPAQAFSGNTIYF. In DNA form, the CDR3 reads TGTGCCAGCTCACCCGCACAGGCTTTCTCTGGAAACACCATATATTTT. The whole variable domain, remainder taken from reference TRBV18 and TRBJ1-3, is NAGVMQNPRHLVRRRGQEARLRCSPMKGHSHVYWYRQLPEEGLKFMVYLQKENIIDESGMPKERFSAEFPKEGPSILRIQQVVRGDSAAYFCASSPAQAFSGNTIYFGEGSWLTVV.

V usage is TRBV7-8 and J usage is TRBJ2-1; no firm D call. The V gene's germline CDR1 is SGHVS and CDR2 FQNEAQ. V was clipped by 2 bases and J by 9 bases, with 11 bases between them. The CDR3 is 13 residues long. The CDR3 region is CASSLRSFAEQFF. Here the CDR3 DNA reads TGTGCCAGCAGCTTACGGTCTTTCGCTGAGCAGTTCTTC.

This clone has only a few counts. The gene calls are TRBV7-9 and TRBJ1-2; D is perhaps TRBD1 (6 bases). The CDR3 sequence is 11 residues long. CDR1 and CDR2 from the germline V gene are SEHNR and FQNEAQ (reference sequence). In nucleotides, the CDR3 is TGTTCCGAACAGGGAGGGTATGGCTACACCTTC. As protein: CSEQGGYGYTF.

CDR3 nucleotide sequence: TGCAGCGACCCGGACAGGGAGGTGAGCGAGCAGTACTTC. It codes for CSDPDREVSEQYF. The chain uses TRBV29-1 and TRBJ2-7; 8 nucleotides agree with TRBD1. Germline V CDR1 and CDR2: SQVTM, ANQGSEA. The CDR3 totals 13 residues. V gave up 7 bases and J gave up 6 bases; unmatched junction bases: 11.

The chain couples TRBV4-1 to TRBJ2-3; 7 bases are shared with TRBD1. In germline, CDR1 is MGHRA, CDR2 YSYEKL. Losses at the gene ends were 3 bases for V and 2 bases for J; bases not matched to a gene: 11. This CDR3 is built from 17 residues. The CDR3 nucleotides read TGCGCCAGCAGCCAGATGACAGGGAACCCCCTCACAGATACGCAGTATTTT. It specifies CASSQMTGNPLTDTQYF.

The chain has TRBV5-1 and TRBJ2-7; D is ambiguous. Germline CDR1 and CDR2: SGHRS and YFSETQ. V was clipped by 0 bases and J by 1 base, with 17 bases between them. This CDR3 has 17 amino acids. The CDR3 DNA reads TGCGCCAGCAGCTTGGCCCATAGGAGTAAGAATTCCTACGAGCAGTACTTC. Protein: CASSLAHRSKNSYEQYF.

V gene TRBV6-5 combines with J gene TRBJ1-2, with TRBD1 as a possible D gene (5 bases). The V gene lost 3 bases and the J gene lost 2 bases, with 10 bases spanning the gap. CDR1 and CDR2 from the germline V gene are MNHEY and SVGAGI. CDR3 length equals 14 residues. The CDR3 is CASSYKDTNYGYTF. CDR3 sequence (DNA): TGTGCCAGCAGTTATAAGGACACCAACTATGGCTACACCTTC.

The chain recombines TRBV19 with TRBJ1-1, with D tentatively TRBD1 (5 bases). Trimming took 3 bases from V and 0 from J, leaving 8 bases between them. Germline CDR1 is LNHDA and CDR2 is SQIVND (reference sequence). The CDR3 has 14 amino acids. In nucleotides, the CDR3 is TGTGCCAGTAGTATTGGACACCTGAACACTGAAGCTTTCTTT. It encodes CASSIGHLNTEAFF.

Comments on this clone: An end of the junction differs from the germline gene, which may be a read error. This CDR3 is also generated by other DNA sequences in the sample. CDR3: CASSIGGGNEKLFF. The CDR3 nucleotides read TGCGCTAGCAGCATAGGGGGCGGGAATGAAAAACTGTTTTTT. The chain links TRBV5-1 to TRBJ1-4; 7 positions match TRBD1. Germline V gene data show CDR1 as SGHRS and CDR2 as YFSETQ. This CDR3 spans 14 amino acids. Looking up the rest from reference TRBV5-1 and TRBJ1-4 gives the full variable domain: KAGVTQTPRYLIKTRGQQVTLSCSPISGHRSVSWYQQTPGQGLQFLFEYFSETQRNKGNFPGRFSGRQFSNSRSEMNVSTLELGDSALYLCASSIGGGNEKLFFGSGTQLSVL.

The genes are TRBV6-1 and TRBJ2-3, with 13 bases fitting TRBD2. The CDR3 runs to 18 residues. V gave up 4 bases and J gave up 4 bases; unmatched junction bases: 11. Germline CDR1 and CDR2: MNHNS and SASEGT. CDR3 region: CASSAVTSGRALADTQYF. The DNA for the CDR3 is TGTGCCAGCAGTGCCGTCACTAGCGGGAGGGCCCTGGCAGATACGCAGTATTTT.

As DNA, the CDR3 is TGTGCCAGCAGTTTCGCGGGGGGGGAGCGAGAGACCCAGTACTTC. It codes for CASSFAGGERETQYF. This chain uses TRBV27 with TRBJ2-5, with 9 nucleotides matching TRBD2. Germline lookup yields CDR1 MNHEY and CDR2 SMNVEV (reference sequence). Trimming took 3 bases from V and 4 from J; bases not matched to a gene: 6. This CDR3 has 15 amino acids.

CDR3 coding DNA: TGTGCCAGCAGCTCCCAAGCCGGGACTAGCATTACCGGGGAGCTGTTTTTT. Its translation: CASSSQAGTSITGELFF. The chain joins TRBV5-6 to TRBJ2-2; 9 bases agree with TRBD2. The CDR3 loop spans 17 amino acids. Germline CDR1 is SGHDT and CDR2 is YYEEEE. The J segment lost 5 bases and the V segment lost 3 bases, leaving 11 bases of the junction unmatched.

The rearrangement links TRBV6-4 to TRBJ1-3; 12 nucleotides agree with TRBD1. CDR1 and CDR2 from the germline V gene are MRHNA and SNTAGT. The CDR3 runs to 18 residues. The V segment lost 8 bases and the J segment 0 bases; nucleotides outside the gene matches: 11. The CDR3 bases are TGTGCCAGCGGGGGCCGGGACAGGGGGCGCGGCTCTGGAAACACCATATATTTT. Translation: CASGGRDRGRGSGNTIYF.

The V and J genes are TRBV21-1 and TRBJ2-5; no check of the table's D call, TRBD1, against the DNA was made. TRBV21-1 is a recognized pseudogene. The CDR3 loop spans 16 amino acids. The CDR3 protein is CASFSIQGLFSETQYF. CDR3 nucleotides: TGTGCCAGTTTTTCAATACAGGGTTTATTTTCAGAGACCCAGTACTTC.